These 6 T cell receptor beta chains originate from one sample sequenced in a study of blood T cell repertoires in COVID-19. TCRdb's copy holds only in-frame clones and misses some; the assay was immunoSEQ multiplex PCR. This sample has approximately 210,000 clones, with approximately 87% found just once. Material for sequencing was peripheral blood. The receptors stem from a woman in her 70s with active or convalescent COVID-19.

This sequence joins TRBV24-1 and TRBJ1-2; 9 positions match TRBD1. V lost 3 bases, J lost 6 bases, and 7 bases stayed unmatched. Looked up from germline, CDR1 is KGHDR and CDR2 is SFDVKD. This CDR3 has 15 amino acids. The CDR3 here is CATSDGQGYMDGYTF. The CDR3 nucleotides are TGTGCCACCAGTGATGGACAGGGGTATATGGATGGCTACACCTTC.

The chain uses TRBV19 and TRBJ2-2; D might be TRBD2 (5 bases). This CDR3 has 13 residues. V was clipped by 8 bases and J by 5 bases, with 12 bases between them. CDR1 and CDR2 from the germline V gene are LNHDA and SQIVND (reference sequence). CDR3 in amino acids: CASLREWTGELFF. The CDR3 bases are TGTGCCAGTCTGAGGGAATGGACCGGGGAGCTGTTTTTT.

The rearrangement uses TRBV3-1 (or the pseudogene TRBV3-2) and TRBJ2-5; the D is unclear. Trimming removed 0 bases from V and 5 bases from J, with 13 bases in between. The CDR3 has 15 residues. Germline V gives CDR1 LGHDT, CDR2 YNNKEL (reference sequence). The chain's CDR3 is CASSQDLGCPETQYF. The CDR3 nucleotides are TGTGCCAGCAGCCAAGATCTCGGGTGTCCCGAGACCCAGTACTTC.

The genes are TRBV10-1 and TRBJ2-6; D uncertain. Germline V CDR1 and CDR2: WNHNN, SYGVQD (reference sequence). The CDR3 contains 16 residues. Trimming shortened V by 0 bases and J by 0 bases, and 6 bases separated the two germline ends. CDR3 sequence: CASSESRGSGANVLTF. The CDR3 bases are TGCGCCAGCAGTGAGTCGCGCGGCTCTGGGGCCAACGTCCTGACTTTC.

V and J are TRBV5-1 and TRBJ1-6, with D maybe TRBD1 (6 bases). This CDR3 has 15 amino acids. Trimming shortened V by 3 bases and J by 10 bases, and 17 bases separated the two germline ends. From germline, CDR1 is SGHRS and CDR2 YFSETQ. Here the CDR3 reads CASSSSQGGDSPLHF. Written as DNA, the CDR3 is TGCGCCAGCAGCTCGTCTCAAGGGGGGGACTCACCCCTCCACTTT.

The V and J genes are TRBV19 and TRBJ1-3; the match to TRBD1 covers 8 bases. Germline V gene sequence: CDR1 LNHDA, CDR2 SQIVND (reference sequence). The CDR3 spans 20 residues. V shed 5 bases and J 0 bases; nucleotides not matched to a gene: 18. The CDR3: CASSSLRGPVGGPSGNTIYF. CDR3 coding DNA: TGTGCCAGTAGTTCCCTCAGGGGGCCGGTCGGTGGTCCCTCTGGAAACACCATATATTTT.